Shown below are 7 T cell receptor beta chains from a single sample sequenced in a study of blood T cells in healthy people across ages. A second PCR of about 6 to 11 cycles used a sample-barcoded 5' primer and a J-beta primer mix. MiXCR was run by TCRdb on the 5' RACE reads, yielding one entry per CDR3 protein. The repertoire includes about 1.8 million distinct CDR3 sequences, about 50% of them detected once, and around 2.1% sits in the top ten. Sequencing used blood. The source is a woman aged 40 to 50 in good health.

The chain couples TRBV7-9 to TRBJ2-7; tentative D call: TRBD1 (5 bases). The CDR3 has 15 residues. CDR1 is SEHNR and CDR2 is FQNEAQ in the germline V gene (reference sequence). V was pared by 5 bases and J by 0 bases, with 14 bases between. The CDR3 bases are TGTGCCAGCAGCCTAGGGGCGGTGGGCTCCTACGAGCAGTACTTC. As protein: CASSLGAVGSYEQYF.

The V and J genes are TRBV7-9 and TRBJ2-1, with D hard to call. CDR3 length equals 13 residues. The ends were cut back, 1 base at V and 5 bases at J, with 6 bases in the middle. Germline-derived CDR1 and CDR2 are SEHNR and FQNEAQ (reference sequence). The CDR3 is CASSLVVDNEQFF. In DNA form, the CDR3 reads TGTGCCAGCAGCTTAGTTGTAGACAATGAGCAGTTCTTC. The whole variable domain, remainder taken from reference TRBV7-9 and TRBJ2-1, is DTGVSQNPRHKITKRGQNVTFRCDPISEHNRLYWYRQTLGQGPEFLTYFQNEAQLEKSRLLSDRFSAERPKGSFSTLEIQRTEQGDSAMYLCASSLVVDNEQFFGPGTRLTVL.

The V call is TRBV27, the J call TRBJ1-2; 7 positions match TRBD1. The CDR3 is made up of 14 amino acids. Germline V gene data show CDR1 as MNHEY and CDR2 as SMNVEV (reference sequence). The V gene end was trimmed by 5 bases and the J gene end by 3 bases; junction bases not matched to a gene: 6. The CDR3, as DNA: TGTGCCAGCAGTAGAGGGACAGCTTACTATGGCTACACCTTC. Translating it yields CASSRGTAYYGYTF.

The chain combines TRBV7-2 with TRBJ2-3; no clear D gene. Germline V gives CDR1 SGHTA, CDR2 FQGNSA. The CDR3 extends over 15 amino acids. V lost 1 base, J lost 0 bases, and 8 bases lay in between. As DNA, the CDR3 is TGTGCCAGCAGCTTAGACACGATGAGCACAGATACGCAGTATTTT. Its translation: CASSLDTMSTDTQYF.

This rearrangement joins TRBV20-1 to TRBJ2-2, with 7 bases that match TRBD2. The CDR3 sequence is 13 residues long. Trimming at V came to 2 bases and at J to 5 bases, leaving 2 bases not matched to a gene. The germline V gene has CDR1 DFQATT and CDR2 SNEGSKA (reference sequence). CDR3: CSARLAATGELFF. The CDR3 DNA sequence: TGCAGTGCTAGACTAGCGGCAACCGGGGAGCTGTTTTTT.

This clonotype was seen only once. This chain connects TRBV6-5 to TRBJ1-4; a possible D gene is TRBD1 (6 bases). Trimming left V 4 bases short and J 6 bases short, with 15 bases between. The V gene's germline CDR1 is MNHEY and CDR2 SVGAGI. This CDR3 comprises 15 residues. The CDR3 is CASSFNGGRDEKLFF. In DNA, the CDR3 is TGTGCCAGCAGTTTTAACGGGGGGCGGGATGAAAAACTGTTTTTT.

This sequence joins TRBV7-9 and TRBJ2-5, with D possibly matching TRBD1 (6 bases). This CDR3 has 14 residues. The V gene's germline CDR1 is SEHNR and CDR2 FQNEAQ (reference sequence). Deletions cut 5 bases from V and 9 bases from J, with 19 bases between. CDR3 nucleotides: TGTGCCAGCAGCCATCCCCAGGGGAACAGGTCCCAGTACTTC. This encodes CASSHPQGNRSQYF.